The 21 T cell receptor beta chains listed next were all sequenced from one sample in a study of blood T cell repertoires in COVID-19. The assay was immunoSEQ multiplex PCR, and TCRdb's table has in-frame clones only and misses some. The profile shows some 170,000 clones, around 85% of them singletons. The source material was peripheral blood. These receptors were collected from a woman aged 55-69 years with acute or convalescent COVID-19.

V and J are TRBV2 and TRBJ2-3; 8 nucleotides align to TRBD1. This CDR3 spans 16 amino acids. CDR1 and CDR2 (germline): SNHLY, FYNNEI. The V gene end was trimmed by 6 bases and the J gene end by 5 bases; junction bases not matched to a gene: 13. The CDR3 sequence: CASSQAPTGAKDTQYF. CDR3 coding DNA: TGTGCCAGCAGCCAAGCACCGACAGGGGCGAAAGATACGCAGTATTTT. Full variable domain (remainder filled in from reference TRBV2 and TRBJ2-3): EPEVTQTPSHQVTQMGQEVILRCVPISNHLYFYWYRQILGQKVEFLVSFYNNEISEKSEIFDDQFSVERPDGSNFTLKIRSTKLEDSAMYFCASSQAPTGAKDTQYFGPGTRLTVL.

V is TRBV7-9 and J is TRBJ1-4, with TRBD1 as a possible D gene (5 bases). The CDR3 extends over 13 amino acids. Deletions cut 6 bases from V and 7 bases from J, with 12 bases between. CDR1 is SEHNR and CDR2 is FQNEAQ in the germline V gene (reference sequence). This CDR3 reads CASRPSGGEKLFF. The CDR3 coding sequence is TGTGCCAGCAGACCCTCGGGGGGTGAAAAACTGTTTTTT. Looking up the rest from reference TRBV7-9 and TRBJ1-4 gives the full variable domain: DTGVSQNPRHKITKRGQNVTFRCDPISEHNRLYWYRQTLGQGPEFLTYFQNEAQLEKSRLLSDRFSAERPKGSFSTLEIQRTEQGDSAMYLCASRPSGGEKLFFGSGTQLSVL.

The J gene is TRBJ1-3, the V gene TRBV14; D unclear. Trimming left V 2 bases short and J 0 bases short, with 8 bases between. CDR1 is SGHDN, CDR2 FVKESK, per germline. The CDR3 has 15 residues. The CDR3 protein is CASSQRVVSGNTIYF. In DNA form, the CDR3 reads TGTGCCAGCAGCCAAAGAGTTGTCTCTGGAAACACCATATATTTT.

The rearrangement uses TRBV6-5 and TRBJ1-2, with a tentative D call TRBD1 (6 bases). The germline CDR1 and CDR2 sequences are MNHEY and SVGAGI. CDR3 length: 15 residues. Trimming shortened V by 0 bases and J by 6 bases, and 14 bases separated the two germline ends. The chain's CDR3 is CASSYSGGLVDGYTF. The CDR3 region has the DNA TGTGCCAGCAGTTACTCGGGGGGGCTTGTTGATGGCTACACCTTC.

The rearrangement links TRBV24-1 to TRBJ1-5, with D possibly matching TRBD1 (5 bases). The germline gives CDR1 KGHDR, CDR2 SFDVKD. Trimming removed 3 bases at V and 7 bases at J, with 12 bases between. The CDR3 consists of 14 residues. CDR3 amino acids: CATSDGGVQQPQHF. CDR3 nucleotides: TGTGCCACCAGTGATGGGGGGGTGCAGCAGCCCCAGCATTTT.

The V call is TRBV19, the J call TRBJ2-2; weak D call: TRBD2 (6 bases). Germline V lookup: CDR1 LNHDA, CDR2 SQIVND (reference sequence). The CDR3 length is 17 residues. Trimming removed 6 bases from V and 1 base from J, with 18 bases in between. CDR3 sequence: CASSTLSGSGNTGELFF. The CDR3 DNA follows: TGTGCCAGTAGCACCCTCTCAGGTAGCGGGAACACCGGGGAGCTGTTTTTT.

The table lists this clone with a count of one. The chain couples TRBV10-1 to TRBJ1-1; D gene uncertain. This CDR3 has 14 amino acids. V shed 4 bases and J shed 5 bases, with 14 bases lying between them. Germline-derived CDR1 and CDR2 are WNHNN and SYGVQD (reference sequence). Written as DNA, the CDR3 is TGCGCCAGCAGTGCCCGGCACGGAGGGACTGAAGCTTTCTTT. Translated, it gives CASSARHGGTEAFF.

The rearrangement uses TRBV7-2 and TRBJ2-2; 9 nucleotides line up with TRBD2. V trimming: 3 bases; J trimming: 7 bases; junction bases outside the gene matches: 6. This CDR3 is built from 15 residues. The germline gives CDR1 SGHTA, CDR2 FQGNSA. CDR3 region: CASSFAGGPGGELFF. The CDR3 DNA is TGTGCCAGCAGCTTTGCGGGAGGGCCGGGCGGGGAGCTGTTTTTT.

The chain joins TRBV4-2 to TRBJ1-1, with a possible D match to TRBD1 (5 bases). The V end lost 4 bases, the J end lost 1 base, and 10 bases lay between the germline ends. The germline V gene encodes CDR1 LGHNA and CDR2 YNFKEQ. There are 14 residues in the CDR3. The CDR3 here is CASSPGVANTEAFF. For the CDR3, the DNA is TGTGCCAGCAGCCCGGGGGTGGCGAACACTGAAGCTTTCTTT.

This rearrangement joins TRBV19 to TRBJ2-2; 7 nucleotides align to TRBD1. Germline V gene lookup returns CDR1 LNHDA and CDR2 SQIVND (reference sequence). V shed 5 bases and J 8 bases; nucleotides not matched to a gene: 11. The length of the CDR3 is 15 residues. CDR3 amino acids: CASSVTGATIGELFF. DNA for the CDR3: TGTGCCAGTAGTGTAACAGGGGCGACGATTGGGGAGCTGTTTTTT.

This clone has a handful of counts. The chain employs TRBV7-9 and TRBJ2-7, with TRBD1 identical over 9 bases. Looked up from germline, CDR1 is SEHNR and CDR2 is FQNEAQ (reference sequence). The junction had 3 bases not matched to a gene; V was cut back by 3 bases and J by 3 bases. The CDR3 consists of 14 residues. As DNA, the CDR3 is TGTGCCAGCAGCTTTGGGGGACAGGGCTACGAGCAGTACGTC. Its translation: CASSFGGQGYEQYV.

The CDR3 region is CSASFPTSVEEQFF. The DNA for the CDR3 is TGCAGTGCTAGTTTCCCGACTAGCGTCGAGGAGCAGTTCTTC. The genes are TRBV20-1 and TRBJ2-1, with 8 bases lining up with TRBD2. This CDR3 has 14 amino acids. Per germline, CDR1 DFQATT and CDR2 SNEGSKA (reference sequence). After removal of 3 bases from V and 10 bases from J, the junction contained 11 bases not matched to a gene.

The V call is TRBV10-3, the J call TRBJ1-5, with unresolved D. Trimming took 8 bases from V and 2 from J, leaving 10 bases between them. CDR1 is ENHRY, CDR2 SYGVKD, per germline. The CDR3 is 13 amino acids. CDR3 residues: CAISTGGNQPQHF. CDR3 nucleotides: TGTGCCATCTCCACCGGGGGCAATCAGCCCCAGCATTTT.

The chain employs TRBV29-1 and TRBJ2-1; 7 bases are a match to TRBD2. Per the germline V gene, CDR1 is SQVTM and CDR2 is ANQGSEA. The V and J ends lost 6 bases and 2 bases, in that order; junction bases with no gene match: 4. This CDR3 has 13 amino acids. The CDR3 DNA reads TGCAGCGTCCAACGGGAGGCCTACAATGAGCAGTTCTTC. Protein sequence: CSVQREAYNEQFF.

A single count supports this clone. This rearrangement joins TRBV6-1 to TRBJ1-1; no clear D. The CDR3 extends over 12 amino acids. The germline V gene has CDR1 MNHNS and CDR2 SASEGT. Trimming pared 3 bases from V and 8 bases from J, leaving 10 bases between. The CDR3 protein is CASSDSLREAFF. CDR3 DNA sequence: TGTGCCAGCAGTGATTCCCTGAGGGAAGCTTTCTTT.

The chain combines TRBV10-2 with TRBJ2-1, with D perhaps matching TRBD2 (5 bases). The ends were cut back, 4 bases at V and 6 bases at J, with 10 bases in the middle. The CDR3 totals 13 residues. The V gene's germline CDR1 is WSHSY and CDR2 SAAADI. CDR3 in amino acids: CASSASLRNEQFF. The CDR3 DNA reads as TGCGCCAGCAGTGCTAGCTTGCGCAATGAGCAGTTCTTC.

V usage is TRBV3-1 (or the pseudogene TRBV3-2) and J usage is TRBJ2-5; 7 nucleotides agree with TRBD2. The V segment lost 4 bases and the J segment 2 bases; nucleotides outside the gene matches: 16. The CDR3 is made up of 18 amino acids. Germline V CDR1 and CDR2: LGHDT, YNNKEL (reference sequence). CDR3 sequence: CASSRSLGLAAAQETQYF. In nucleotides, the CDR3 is TGTGCCAGCAGCCGGTCCCTTGGTCTAGCGGCTGCTCAAGAGACCCAGTACTTC.

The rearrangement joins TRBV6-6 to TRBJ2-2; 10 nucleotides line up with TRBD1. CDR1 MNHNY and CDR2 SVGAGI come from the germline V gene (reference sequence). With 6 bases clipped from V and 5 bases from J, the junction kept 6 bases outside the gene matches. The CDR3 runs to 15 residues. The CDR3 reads CASRPGTGVTGELFF. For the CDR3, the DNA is TGTGCCAGCAGACCCGGGACAGGGGTGACCGGGGAGCTGTTTTTT.

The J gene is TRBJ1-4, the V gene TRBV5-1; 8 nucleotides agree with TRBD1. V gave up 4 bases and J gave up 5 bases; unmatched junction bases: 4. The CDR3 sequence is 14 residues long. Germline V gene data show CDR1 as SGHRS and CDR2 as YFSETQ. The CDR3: CASSRQGRNEKLFF. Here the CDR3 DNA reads TGCGCCAGCAGCCGACAGGGGAGGAATGAAAAACTGTTTTTT.

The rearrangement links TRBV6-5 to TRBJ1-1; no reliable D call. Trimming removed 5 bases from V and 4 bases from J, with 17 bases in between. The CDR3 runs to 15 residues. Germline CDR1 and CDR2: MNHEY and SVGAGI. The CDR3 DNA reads TGTGCCAGCAGTCCGTATCGGGGTGAGAGCACTGAAGCTTTCTTT. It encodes CASSPYRGESTEAFF.

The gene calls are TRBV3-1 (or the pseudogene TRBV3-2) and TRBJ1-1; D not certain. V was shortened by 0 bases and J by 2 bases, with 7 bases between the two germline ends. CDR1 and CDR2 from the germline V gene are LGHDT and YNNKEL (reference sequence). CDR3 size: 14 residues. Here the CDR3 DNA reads TGTGCCAGCAGCCAAGAAACACCTAACACTGAAGCTTTCTTT. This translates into CASSQETPNTEAFF.